These 14 T cell receptor beta chains were all obtained from the same sample, sequenced in a study of T cell changes during pregnancy in multiple sclerosis. The assay was immunoSEQ multiplex PCR, and TCRdb's table has in-frame clones only and misses some. Of approximately 100,000 clones listed, 92% are singletons. The sample was peripheral blood, taken after pregnancy. The receptors were gathered from a female donor in good health, enrolled as a control in a pregnancy study.

The CDR3 coding sequence is TGTGCCAGCAGTTTAGCCCACAGTAGCGGGAGGGTGGAGACCCAGTACTTC. Residues: CASSLAHSSGRVETQYF. The V and J genes are TRBV28 and TRBJ2-5; TRBD2 aligns across 11 bases. The CDR3 sequence is 17 residues long. J gave up 5 bases and V 2 bases, and 10 bases lay outside the gene matches. Germline values: CDR1 MDHEN, CDR2 SYDVKM.

This clone occurred once. The V and J genes are TRBV6-5 and TRBJ2-7; D might be TRBD2 (5 bases). Trimming pared 6 bases from V and 3 bases from J, leaving 15 bases between. This CDR3 contains 14 residues. Germline CDR1 reads MNHEY; CDR2 reads SVGAGI. The CDR3 bases are TGTGCCAGCAGCCCCGAGGGCCTGCTCTACGAGCAGTACTTC. Protein: CASSPEGLLYEQYF.

V is TRBV18 and J is TRBJ2-7, with 7 bases lining up with TRBD1. With V trimmed by 4 bases and J by 3 bases, 6 bases remained unmatched. CDR1 KGHSH and CDR2 LQKENI come from the germline V gene. The CDR3 has 14 residues. CDR3 in amino acids: CASSLGQSFYEQYF. In DNA form, the CDR3 reads TGTGCCAGCTCACTGGGACAGAGCTTCTACGAGCAGTACTTC.

V and J are TRBV19 and TRBJ2-5, with D possibly TRBD2 on 6 matching bases. The CDR3 spans 14 residues. Germline V gene lookup returns CDR1 LNHDA and CDR2 SQIVND (reference sequence). V lost 3 bases and J 2 bases, leaving 10 bases between the germline ends. The CDR3 DNA reads as TGTGCCAGTAGTATCGGGGGACTTCAAGAGACCCAGTACTTC. Protein product: CASSIGGLQETQYF. The full variable domain, in which reference TRBV19 and TRBJ2-5 provide the parts outside the CDR3, is DGGITQSPKYLFRKEGQNVTLSCEQNLNHDAMYWYRQDPGQGLRLIYYSQIVNDFQKGDIAEGYSVSREKKESFPLTVTSAQKNPTAFYLCASSIGGLQETQYFGPGTRLLVL.

The genes are TRBV6-5 and TRBJ2-6; 7 positions agree with TRBD1. The CDR3 is made up of 14 amino acids. Germline CDR1 and CDR2: MNHEY and SVGAGI. The V gene end was trimmed by 9 bases and the J gene end by 0 bases; junction bases not matched to a gene: 2. The CDR3 here is CARGQISGANVLTF. The CDR3 DNA follows: TGTGCCAGGGGACAGATCTCTGGGGCCAACGTCCTGACTTTC.

V is TRBV4-1 and J is TRBJ2-7, with D maybe TRBD2 (6 bases). The CDR3 spans 17 residues. Trimming left V 4 bases short and J 0 bases short, with 19 bases between. CDR1 and CDR2 (germline): MGHRA, YSYEKL. The CDR3 DNA reads TGCGCCAGCAGCCCTGGAGGAGGGAACGGTGTCTCCTACGAGCAGTACTTC. Amino acid sequence: CASSPGGGNGVSYEQYF.

V gene TRBV28 combines with J gene TRBJ2-5; 8 bases match TRBD2. The CDR3 totals 16 residues. V lost 6 bases and J lost 4; bases outside the gene matches: 13. CDR1 is MDHEN and CDR2 is SYDVKM in the germline V gene. CDR3 bases: TGTGCCAGCAGCTCGATGGTAGCGGGACCTGCAGAGACCCAGTACTTC. Its protein product is CASSSMVAGPAETQYF.

V usage is TRBV6-1 and J usage is TRBJ1-5, with a tentative D call TRBD1 (5 bases). The CDR3 runs to 12 residues. Trimming left V 11 bases short and J 7 bases short, with 15 bases between. CDR1 MNHNS and CDR2 SASEGT come from the germline V gene. CDR3 DNA: TGTGCCTCCTCGACCTGGGGCCAGCCCCAGCATTTT. Its translation: CASSTWGQPQHF.

DNA of the CDR3: TGTGCCAGCAGCCCTACAGGTTCGGGACAGGCCTCCTACAATGAGCAGTTCTTC. Amino acid sequence: CASSPTGSGQASYNEQFF. J is TRBJ2-1 and V is TRBV7-9; 8 bases are shared with TRBD1. The CDR3 is made up of 18 amino acids. CDR1 is SEHNR and CDR2 is FQNEAQ in the germline V gene (reference sequence). Germline trimming cut 5 bases from V and 0 bases from J; bases unmatched to any gene: 12.

This sequence joins TRBV11-2 and TRBJ2-1; 8 bases fit TRBD2. Trimming cost V 1 base and J 5 bases; bases outside gene matches: 10. Germline loops: CDR1 SGHAT, CDR2 FQNNGV. This CDR3 has 17 residues. The CDR3 here is CASSLGALQRGNNEQFF. CDR3 DNA: TGTGCCAGCAGCTTAGGAGCACTCCAGCGGGGGAACAATGAGCAGTTCTTC. The whole variable domain, filled in from reference TRBV11-2 and TRBJ2-1, reads EAGVAQSPRYKIIEKRQSVAFWCNPISGHATLYWYQQILGQGPKLLIQFQNNGVVDDSQLPKDRFSAERLKGVDSTLKIQPAKLEDSAVYLCASSLGALQRGNNEQFFGPGTRLTVL.

The V gene is TRBV25-1, the J gene TRBJ1-4, with TRBD1 matching over 9 bases. The CDR3 loop spans 13 amino acids. J lost 11 bases, V lost 6 bases, and 7 bases had no gene match. In germline, CDR1 is MGHDK, CDR2 SYGVNS. In nucleotides, the CDR3 is TGTGCCAGCAGGGGGACAGGGTGGGAGAAACTGTTTTTT. It translates to CASRGTGWEKLFF. Using reference TRBV25-1 and TRBJ1-4 for the parts outside the CDR3, the full variable domain is EADIYQTPRYLVIGTGKKITLECSQTMGHDKMYWYQQDPGMELHLIHYSYGVNSTEKGDLSSESTVSRIRTEHFPLTLESARPSHTSQYLCASRGTGWEKLFFGSGTQLSVL.

V and J are TRBV18 and TRBJ1-2; 7 nucleotides line up with TRBD1. The CDR3 extends over 13 amino acids. V lost 5 bases, J lost 2 bases, and 2 bases stayed unmatched. Germline lookup yields CDR1 KGHSH and CDR2 LQKENI. The CDR3 coding sequence is TGTGCCAGCTCATTACAGGGGAACTATGGCTACACCTTC. Its translation is CASSLQGNYGYTF.

The chain employs TRBV2 and TRBJ1-5; D remains ambiguous. The CDR3 has 16 amino acids. Germline loops: CDR1 SNHLY, CDR2 FYNNEI. V lost 3 bases, J lost 0 bases, and 12 bases lay in between. The CDR3 DNA is TGTGCCAGCAGTGAGTGGGCAGGATATAGCAATCAGCCCCAGCATTTT. This translates into CASSEWAGYSNQPQHF.

V and J are TRBV18 and TRBJ1-2; 10 bases are a match to TRBD1. V lost 3 bases and J lost 2; bases outside the gene matches: 6. The germline V gene has CDR1 KGHSH and CDR2 LQKENI. CDR3 length: 16 residues. The CDR3 sequence: CASSPGQGPENYGYTF. The CDR3 coding sequence is TGTGCCAGCTCACCGGGACAGGGGCCGGAAAACTATGGCTACACCTTC.